These 8 T cell receptor beta chains originate from one sample sequenced in a study of shared clonotypes between healthy human individuals. The protocol was immunoSEQ multiplex PCR, while the TCRdb copy is restricted to in-frame clones and leaves out a portion. The repertoire holds fewer than 3 million clones, just under 95% seen once, with roughly 0.34% in the top ten. What was sequenced was naive CD4+ T cells from PBMCs. Subset in this sample: CD45RA+ positively selected. The receptor source for this set is a young man in good health. Some clones in this sample may be carry-over from other donors' samples.

J is TRBJ2-2 and V is TRBV15; 9 nucleotides match TRBD1. After removal of 6 bases from V and 4 bases from J, the junction contained 9 bases not matched to a gene. The CDR3 totals 16 residues. Germline CDR1 and CDR2: LNHNV and YYDKDF (reference sequence). The CDR3 loop is CATSPGQGYGTGELFF. CDR3 in DNA: TGTGCCACCAGTCCCGGACAGGGGTACGGCACCGGGGAGCTGTTTTTT. Using reference TRBV15 and TRBJ2-2 for the parts outside the CDR3, the full variable domain is DAMVIQNPRYQVTQFGKPVTLSCSQTLNHNVMYWYQQKSSQAPKLLFHYYDKDFNNEADTPDNFQSRRPNTSFCFLDIRSPGLGDTAMYLCATSPGQGYGTGELFFGEGSRLTVL.

This chain links TRBV5-1 with TRBJ2-1; either TRBD1 or TRBD2 may supply D (6 bases each). Looked up from germline, CDR1 is SGHRS and CDR2 is YFSETQ. The length of the CDR3 is 14 residues. The ends were cut back, 7 bases at V and 6 bases at J, with 17 bases in the middle. Written as DNA, the CDR3 is TGCGCCAGCGAAGGAGGGGGTTCTAGCAATGAGCAGTTCTTC. This codes for CASEGGGSSNEQFF. Looking up the rest from reference TRBV5-1 and TRBJ2-1 gives the full variable domain: KAGVTQTPRYLIKTRGQQVTLSCSPISGHRSVSWYQQTPGQGLQFLFEYFSETQRNKGNFPGRFSGRQFSNSRSEMNVSTLELGDSALYLCASEGGGSSNEQFFGPGTRLTVL.

This chain links TRBV15 with TRBJ2-1, with TRBD2 identical over 7 bases. Germline CDR1 and CDR2: LNHNV and YYDKDF (reference sequence). This CDR3 is built from 17 residues. J gave up 5 bases and V 1 base, and 11 bases lay outside the gene matches. The CDR3 DNA reads TGTGCCACCAGCAGAGGCCCAGCGGGAAGCGTGGACAATGAGCAGTTCTTC. This sequence encodes CATSRGPAGSVDNEQFF.

A single count supports this clone. Other nucleotide sequences in the sample specify the same CDR3. J is TRBJ2-5 and V is TRBV6-1; D not resolved. V lost 3 bases and J 2 bases, leaving 13 bases between the germline ends. This CDR3 has 15 residues. CDR1 and CDR2 from the germline V gene are MNHNS and SASEGT. CDR3 in DNA: TGTGCCAGCAGTGAGACCCCGGGCCCACAAGAGACCCAGTACTTC. Translated: CASSETPGPQETQYF.

The chain links TRBV7-2 to TRBJ1-5; TRBD1 is a possible D gene (6 bases). CDR1 and CDR2 (germline): SGHTA, FQGNSA. CDR3 length: 15 amino acids. V lost 1 base to trimming and J lost 7 bases, with 14 bases between them. The CDR3 DNA reads TGTGCCAGCAGCTTAGACGGGGGGGCTTGGCAGCCCCAGCATTTT. Translating it yields CASSLDGGAWQPQHF.

This chain joins TRBV27 and TRBJ2-3; tentative D call: TRBD1 (6 bases). This CDR3 has 14 amino acids. V was pared by 6 bases and J by 5 bases, with 15 bases between. Germline V gene lookup returns CDR1 MNHEY and CDR2 SMNVEV (reference sequence). Here the CDR3 reads CASRKLGGLDTQYF. The CDR3 DNA is TGTGCCAGCAGAAAGCTAGGGGGATTAGATACGCAGTATTTT.

The V gene is TRBV14, the J gene TRBJ2-1; 8 nucleotides match TRBD1. Germline V lookup: CDR1 SGHDN, CDR2 FVKESK. Trimming removed 2 bases from V and 6 bases from J; junction bases left unmatched: 12. The CDR3 is 17 residues long. The CDR3 is CASSQPWTGLLTNEQFF. DNA of the CDR3: TGTGCCAGCAGCCAACCCTGGACAGGGCTATTAACCAATGAGCAGTTCTTC.

A remark on this clone: Other DNA sequences in this specimen translate into the identical CDR3. This chain connects TRBV18 to TRBJ2-5; D is perhaps TRBD1 or TRBD2 (5 bases each). CDR1 and CDR2 from the germline V gene are KGHSH and LQKENI. Trimming took 2 bases from V and 5 from J, leaving 9 bases between them. The CDR3 has 13 residues. In DNA form, the CDR3 reads TGTGCCAGCTCACCAGGGACGGAGGAGACCCAGTACTTC. This gives the protein CASSPGTEETQYF. Filled out from reference TRBV18 and TRBJ2-5, the complete variable domain reads NAGVMQNPRHLVRRRGQEARLRCSPMKGHSHVYWYRQLPEEGLKFMVYLQKENIIDESGMPKERFSAEFPKEGPSILRIQQVVRGDSAAYFCASSPGTEETQYFGPGTRLLVL.